The 8 T cell receptor beta chains reported below all come from one sample, sequenced in a study of blood T cell repertoires in COVID-19. Using immunoSEQ multiplex PCR, the repertoire was profiled, and TCRdb retains in-frame clones only, with some absent. The repertoire holds approximately 250,000 clones, with about 80% as singletons. The specimen sequenced was PBMCs or T cells enriched from blood (not recorded which). Every receptor here comes from a young man with acute COVID-19.

V is TRBV25-1 and J is TRBJ1-4; a weak D match, TRBD1 (6 bases). Germline V lookup: CDR1 MGHDK, CDR2 SYGVNS. Trimming stripped 7 bases from V and 3 bases from J, with 15 bases between. This CDR3 comprises 15 residues. CDR3 nucleotide sequence: TGTGCCAGCATCCCTGGGGGCGGCTCTAATGAAAAACTGTTTTTT. It yields the protein CASIPGGGSNEKLFF. The full variable domain, rest sourced from reference TRBV25-1 and TRBJ1-4, is EADIYQTPRYLVIGTGKKITLECSQTMGHDKMYWYQQDPGMELHLIHYSYGVNSTEKGDLSSESTVSRIRTEHFPLTLESARPSHTSQYLCASIPGGGSNEKLFFGSGTQLSVL.

The V and J genes are TRBV11-1 and TRBJ2-7; possible D gene TRBD1, 5 bases. In germline, CDR1 is SGHAT, CDR2 FQDESV (reference sequence). V gave up 6 bases and J gave up 0 bases, with 12 bases separating them. The CDR3 extends over 14 amino acids. The CDR3 loop reads CASRDETVSYEQYV. The CDR3 DNA reads as TGTGCCAGCAGGGACGAGACAGTCTCCTACGAGCAGTACGTC.

The chain has TRBV11-3 and TRBJ2-3; 10 bases line up with TRBD1. The CDR3 is made up of 17 amino acids. V gave up 0 bases and J gave up 9 bases; unmatched junction bases: 12. Germline V gene sequence: CDR1 SGHNT, CDR2 YENEEA. CDR3 DNA sequence: TGTGCCAGCAGCTTAGATCGGGGGACAGGGGCGGTTCGAACGCAGTATTTT. It encodes CASSLDRGTGAVRTQYF.

This chain uses TRBV28 with TRBJ2-7; possible D gene TRBD1, 6 bases. V was pared by 3 bases and J by 0 bases, with 9 bases between. The germline gives CDR1 MDHEN, CDR2 SYDVKM. This CDR3 contains 14 residues. This CDR3 reads CASSFLTGSYEQYV. The CDR3 DNA follows: TGTGCCAGCAGTTTTTTGACAGGCTCCTACGAGCAGTACGTC.

The gene calls are TRBV5-4 and TRBJ2-4; a weak D match, TRBD2 (5 bases). Trimming left V 6 bases short and J 1 base short, with 14 bases between. This CDR3 comprises 15 residues. Germline CDR1 and CDR2: SGHNT and YYREEE (reference sequence). The CDR3 region is CASMNFSGAKNIQYF. The CDR3 DNA sequence: TGTGCCAGCATGAATTTCTCGGGGGCCAAAAACATTCAGTACTTC.

This chain joins TRBV7-3 and TRBJ1-4, with TRBD1 identical over 8 bases. V dropped 0 bases and J dropped 5; count of bases not matched to a gene: 8. In germline, CDR1 is SGHTA, CDR2 FQGTGA. This CDR3 is 17 amino acids long. CDR3 amino acids: CASSLTPQGGLNEKLFF. The DNA for the CDR3 is TGTGCCAGCAGCTTAACCCCACAGGGGGGATTGAATGAAAAACTGTTTTTT.

The chain recombines TRBV4-2 with TRBJ1-1; D not resolved. The CDR3 consists of 14 residues. Trimming removed 2 bases at V and 3 bases at J, with 10 bases between. Per germline, CDR1 LGHNA and CDR2 YNFKEQ. CDR3 sequence (DNA): TGTGCCAGCAGCCAAATACTCGTGGACACTGAAGCTTTCTTT. It is translated as CASSQILVDTEAFF.

The chain employs TRBV19 and TRBJ2-1, with 9 bases aligning to TRBD2. V shed 8 bases, J shed 8 bases, and the junction held 10 bases outside the gene matches. Germline V CDR1 and CDR2: LNHDA, SQIVND (reference sequence). This CDR3 has 14 amino acids. The chain's CDR3 is CASVRRGGSYEQFF. The CDR3 DNA reads TGTGCCAGTGTTCGGCGGGGGGGTTCATATGAGCAGTTCTTC.